The present TCR beta chain was sequenced within a study of blood T cell repertoires in COVID-19 (dated by TCRdb to 2018 to 2020). About the full investigation: Collaborator samples came from the United States, Italy and Spain and covered acute and convalescent phases of COVID-19. The repertoires were made available in a free public database intended to serve as a resource for research on the immune response to SARS-CoV-2. The samples were drawn from the first 160 participants of the ongoing ImmuneRACE study and from about 1,200 subjects provided by 6 global collaborators. Sample metadata almost always included a de-identified subject ID, COVID-19 status, age in years and sex. Where HLA class I and class II types were available, the types were taken from metadata supplied by the sample provider, not from assay-based typing. Deeply sampled blood TCRbeta repertoires from subjects exposed to, actively infected with, or recovered from COVID-19 were included in the dataset. The material from the prospective study consisted of cDNA or gDNA derived from T cells, B-cell-depleted T cells, or PBMCs. Paper-wide results and their limitations: How much clinical and demographic metadata was included differed by source and by participant, and the metadata was provided uncurated.

Collaborating institutions collected whole blood in K2EDTA tubes following their own protocols. For TCRbeta analysis, collaborator samples were shipped as frozen whole blood, as isolated PBMCs, or as DNA extracted from either sample type. This clone is a singleton in its sample. What antigen it recognizes has not been identified. Per-nucleotide qualities are absent, and no much larger clonotype sits a single base away. TCRbeta CDR3 regions were amplified from genomic DNA by means of the immunoSEQ Assay, a bias-controlled multiplex PCR. As for the authors' bioinformatics: The number of nucleated cells in each sample was estimated from the amplification of reference gene primers within the assay. To quantify the absolute abundance of each unique TCRbeta CDR3 rearrangement, sequence reads were collapsed and filtered. For each sample, productive Simpson clonality was calculated as the square root of Simpson's diversity index over productive rearrangements. Imported from immuneACCESS, the table was reduced by TCRdb to in-frame sequences with V and J called. These copies leave out some clones; in studies compared against another copy, an unresolved V gene accounts for under half, and the cause of the remainder is not known. That table furnishes V, J and clone size, whereas the DNA furnished D and trimming. The sample yields 65,000 to 70,000 clones; just over 85% were counted once. The top ten clonotypes cover 4.1% of the sample.

Ends trimmed: V by 5 bases, J by 5 bases; bases unmatched to a gene: 10. From cysteine to phenylalanine, the CDR3 is 16 amino acids long. Only the CDR3 DNA stays, 48 bases, in frame from base 1. CDR1 and CDR2, looked up from the germline V gene (reference sequence), are SEHNR and FQNEAQ. The chain is made from TRBV7-9 and TRBJ1-2; 11 bases in the middle match TRBD1. The sample comprised peripheral blood. This receptor was obtained from a man in his forties or fifties with acute or convalescent COVID-19. The nucleotide sequence reads as follows: TGTGCCAGCAGCCAGAGAGAGGACAGGGGGCGTTATGGCTACACCTTC. This gives the protein CASSQREDRGRYGYTF.